This section outlines one T cell receptor beta chain sequence together with its context. Germline CDR1 MDHEN, CDR2 SYDVKM. The CDR3 sequence is 16 residues long. Unmatched junction bases numbered 10, after V lost 6 bases and J lost 5 bases. The sample is drawn from a study of blood T cell repertoires in COVID-19. The table came from immunoSEQ multiplex PCR; TCRdb's copy has only in-frame clones and leaves some out. The table includes 350,000 to 400,000 clones, almost 90% detected once. The sample comprised peripheral blood. This receptor was identified in a young man with active or convalescent COVID-19. The rearrangement joins TRBV28 to TRBJ2-2, with TRBD2 matching 9 bases. Written as DNA, the CDR3 is TGTGCCAGCAGAGAGCGGGGGGCCGCGGAAACCGGGGAGCTGTTTTTT. It is translated as CASRERGAAETGELFF.